One and the same sample provided the 19 T cell receptor beta chains below, sequenced in a study of T-cell memory formation after mild COVID-19. MiXCR, run by TCRdb on the 5' RACE reads, gives a single entry per CDR3 protein. Among about 240,000 distinct CDR3 sequences, 9.4% were seen once, and the ten largest hold 20% to 25%. Sequenced: PBMCs or a T cell subset sorted from them (not recorded which). Receptor source: a man aged 18 to 30 who had mild COVID-19 (a few samples of this study predate the infection). Cell type and time point are not known.

This clonotype was seen ten or more times. V gene TRBV7-8 combines with J gene TRBJ2-5; weak D call: TRBD1 (6 bases). The ends were cut back, 3 bases at V and 4 bases at J, with 18 bases in the middle. This CDR3 has 16 residues. The germline V gene has CDR1 SGHVS and CDR2 FQNEAQ. This CDR3 reads CASSLAGILGGETQYF. The CDR3, as DNA: TGTGCCAGCAGCTTGGCCGGGATCCTAGGGGGAGAGACCCAGTACTTC. The whole variable domain, filled in from reference TRBV7-8 and TRBJ2-5, reads GAGVSQSPRYKVAKRGQDVALRCDPISGHVSLFWYQQALGQGPEFLTYFQNEAQLDKSGLPSDRFFAERPEGSVSTLKIQRTQQEDSAVYLCASSLAGILGGETQYFGPGTRLLVL.

V gene TRBV5-1 combines with J gene TRBJ1-3; TRBD1 might be the D (5 bases). Germline V lookup: CDR1 SGHRS, CDR2 YFSETQ. Trimming shortened V by 3 bases and J by 0 bases, and 10 bases separated the two germline ends. The CDR3 has 15 amino acids. The CDR3 bases are TGCGCCAGCAGCTCCAACGGGGGCTCTGGAAACACCATATATTTT. Encoded protein: CASSSNGGSGNTIYF.

V gene TRBV3-1 combines with J gene TRBJ1-1, with D tentatively TRBD1 (6 bases). The germline gives CDR1 LGHDT, CDR2 YNNKEL (reference sequence). The CDR3 contains 15 residues. V lost 4 bases and J lost 3, with 15 bases in between. CDR3 in DNA: TGTGCCAGCAGCCGAGGGGGTTACTCGGACACTGAAGCTTTCTTT. This codes for CASSRGGYSDTEAFF.

The chain combines TRBV24-1 with TRBJ2-3; weak D call: TRBD1 (5 bases). The germline gives CDR1 KGHDR, CDR2 SFDVKD. Deletions cut 3 bases from V and 2 bases from J, with 14 bases between. The CDR3 totals 16 residues. This chain's CDR3 is CATSDGAGPITDTQYF. DNA for the CDR3: TGTGCCACCAGTGATGGGGCAGGGCCGATCACAGATACGCAGTATTTT.

This clonotype was detected many times. CDR3 nucleotide sequence: TGCGCCAGCAGCCGAGACAGGGGGCCCACTGAAGCTTTCTTT. Encoded protein: CASSRDRGPTEAFF. The chain is built from TRBV4-3 and TRBJ1-1; 10 bases fit TRBD1. V gave up 4 bases and J gave up 4 bases; unmatched junction bases: 3. The CDR3 sequence is 14 residues long. The germline gives CDR1 LGHNA, CDR2 YSLEER.

This clonotype has only a few counts. The chain recombines TRBV10-3 with TRBJ2-5; 11 bases agree with TRBD1. Germline CDR1 reads ENHRY; CDR2 reads SYGVKD. The CDR3 loop spans 17 amino acids. With V trimmed by 5 bases and J by 5 bases, 13 bases remained unmatched. CDR3 in DNA: TGTGCCATCAGTCCGTTCGGGACAGGGGGTCTTAAGGAGACCCAGTACTTC. Translation gives CAISPFGTGGLKETQYF.

This clonotype was seen a few times. The V and J genes are TRBV6-2 or TRBV6-3 and TRBJ1-5, with 8 positions matching TRBD1. V trimming: 6 bases; J trimming: 9 bases; junction bases outside the gene matches: 16. The CDR3 is made up of 16 amino acids. Germline V gene lookup returns CDR1 MNHEY and CDR2 SVGEGT. CDR3 nucleotide sequence: TGTGCCAGCAGCTATACCATCGGGACAGGCATGAGGCCCCAGCATTTT. It is translated as CASSYTIGTGMRPQHF.

This clonotype was seen a few times. The CDR3 DNA reads TGCGCCAGCAGCTTGGCCTCTGGTAACGGCTACACCTTC. This translates into CASSLASGNGYTF. The chain carries TRBV5-1 and TRBJ1-2; the D is unclear. CDR1 and CDR2 (germline): SGHRS, YFSETQ. The CDR3 has 13 amino acids. V was pared by 0 bases and J by 8 bases, with 11 bases between.

In this sample, this clonotype turned up a few times. The chain couples TRBV6-2 or TRBV6-3 to TRBJ1-5; D perhaps matches TRBD1 (6 bases). The CDR3 has 13 amino acids. From germline, CDR1 is MNHEY and CDR2 SVGEGT. V was trimmed by 4 bases and J by 6 bases, leaving 10 bases between them. Here the CDR3 reads CASSSTGFQPQHF. CDR3 DNA sequence: TGTGCCAGCAGTTCAACAGGGTTTCAGCCCCAGCATTTT.

This clonotype was seen only a few times. The CDR3: CSARDDRGIGQPQHF. The CDR3 DNA is TGCAGTGCTAGAGATGACAGGGGGATCGGTCAGCCCCAGCATTTT. The gene calls are TRBV20-1 and TRBJ1-5; 9 positions agree with TRBD1. Trimming at V came to 0 bases and at J to 6 bases, leaving 6 bases not matched to a gene. The CDR3 sequence is 15 residues long. Germline V CDR1 and CDR2: DFQATT, SNEGSKA (reference sequence).

The chain recombines TRBV7-2 with TRBJ2-3, with TRBD1 matching 8 bases. The junction had 4 bases not matched to a gene; V was cut back by 8 bases and J by 0 bases. This CDR3 spans 14 amino acids. The germline CDR1 and CDR2 sequences are SGHTA and FQGNSA. The CDR3 loop reads CASGRTGSTDTQYF. The CDR3 nucleotides read TGTGCCAGCGGGCGGACAGGGAGCACAGATACGCAGTATTTT.

The CDR3 DNA reads TGTGCCAGCAGTTTATCAAGGGTTGGAGGCTACACCTTC. This translates into CASSLSRVGGYTF. The V and J genes are TRBV12-3 or TRBV12-4 and TRBJ1-2; D remains unclear. The germline V and J ends were trimmed by 2 bases and 8 bases, with 12 bases remaining between them. This CDR3 comprises 13 residues.

This clonotype was observed many times. The chain employs TRBV5-1 and TRBJ2-5; D ambiguous. This CDR3 is built from 14 residues. CDR1 SGHRS and CDR2 YFSETQ come from the germline V gene. Trimming shortened V by 4 bases and J by 5 bases, and 15 bases separated the two germline ends. The DNA for the CDR3 is TGCGCCAGCAGCCGGAACCCGTCGGAGGAGACCCAGTACTTC. This encodes CASSRNPSEETQYF.

There are a few counts of this clonotype. The chain employs TRBV5-1 and TRBJ1-4, with D possibly being TRBD1 (5 bases). The CDR3 runs to 16 residues. V was shortened by 4 bases and J by 7 bases, with 20 bases between the two germline ends. Germline V gives CDR1 SGHRS, CDR2 YFSETQ. The CDR3 DNA reads TGCGCCAGCAGCCCCGGGACGGATTGGACCAGTGAAAAACTGTTTTTT. The encoded protein is CASSPGTDWTSEKLFF. The full variable domain, in which reference TRBV5-1 and TRBJ1-4 provide the parts outside the CDR3, is KAGVTQTPRYLIKTRGQQVTLSCSPISGHRSVSWYQQTPGQGLQFLFEYFSETQRNKGNFPGRFSGRQFSNSRSEMNVSTLELGDSALYLCASSPGTDWTSEKLFFGSGTQLSVL.

The table lists this clonotype with many counts. The chain has TRBV14 and TRBJ2-7; the D gene is possibly TRBD1 (6 bases). The CDR3 is 14 amino acids. The ends were cut back, 2 bases at V and 9 bases at J, with 17 bases in the middle. The germline V gene has CDR1 SGHDN and CDR2 FVKESK. CDR3 bases: TGTGCCAGCAGCCAACTGGCAGGGGCGCTGACGCAGTACTTC. It encodes CASSQLAGALTQYF. The whole variable domain, remainder taken from reference TRBV14 and TRBJ2-7, is EAGVTQFPSHSVIEKGQTVTLRCDPISGHDNLYWYRRVMGKEIKFLLHFVKESKQDESGMPNNRFLAERTGGTYSTLKVQPAELEDSGVYFCASSQLAGALTQYFGPGTRLTVT.

The chain combines TRBV19 with TRBJ1-1; D is ambiguous. This CDR3 comprises 14 residues. V gave up 5 bases and J gave up 4 bases, with 14 bases separating them. The germline V gene has CDR1 LNHDA and CDR2 SQIVND (reference sequence). CDR3 sequence: CASSFGPLGTEAFF. The CDR3 region has the DNA TGTGCCAGTAGTTTTGGGCCCTTGGGCACTGAAGCTTTCTTT.

The J gene is TRBJ2-3, the V gene TRBV29-1; the match to TRBD2 covers 9 bases. This CDR3 spans 15 amino acids. Germline values: CDR1 SQVTM, CDR2 ANQGSEA. V trimming: 1 base; J trimming: 4 bases; junction bases outside the gene matches: 6. The CDR3 region is CSVEVGRGGPDTQYF. DNA of the CDR3: TGCAGCGTTGAAGTGGGGCGGGGGGGCCCAGATACGCAGTATTTT.

Many counts were recorded for this clonotype. The chain carries TRBV12-3 or TRBV12-4 and TRBJ2-5; D gene ambiguous. Trimming left V 3 bases short and J 13 bases short, with 12 bases between. This CDR3 region has 11 residues. CDR3 nucleotide sequence: TGTGCCAGCAGTTTCAGGCGGTCGGTGTACTTC. Its translation is CASSFRRSVYF.

The chain recombines TRBV5-6 with TRBJ2-3, with 10 bases matching TRBD2. Germline V gene data show CDR1 as SGHDT and CDR2 as YYEEEE. Losses at the gene ends were 4 bases for V and 2 bases for J; bases not matched to a gene: 4. This CDR3 is built from 15 residues. The CDR3 coding sequence is TGTGCCAGCAGCATTCTAGCGGGGGACACAGATACGCAGTATTTT. It specifies CASSILAGDTDTQYF.